This TCR beta chain was identified during a study of cytomegalovirus exposure and HLA in healthy donors. In the study overall: As an earlier analysis found, about 190 million T cells yielded over 95 million unique TCR beta sequences. Unique TCRs from HLA-typed donors, roughly 87 million of them, were held in an early data release.

CDR3 length equals 17 residues. V trimming: 0 bases; J trimming: 7 bases; junction bases outside the gene matches: 6. The germline V gene has CDR1 LNHNV and CDR2 YYDKDF (reference sequence). About this clone: As yet, its antigen is unknown.

General observations from the study: Data from an earlier analysis indicated that most TCR beta V segments were productive either about 87% or about 30% of the time. Altogether, 170 or so TCR beta chains were recorded as cytomegalovirus-associated.

The PCR had 60 Vbeta and 13 Jbeta primers. Method: immunoSEQ multiplex PCR; TCRdb's copy keeps in-frame clones and lacks some. The repertoire holds over 150,000 clones, around 80% seen once, with 3.5% to 5.5% in the top ten. This clonotype was sampled from a man aged 40-49 years in good health and CMV-seronegative. This sequence joins TRBV15 and TRBJ2-1, with 13 bases matching TRBD2. Sample: PBMCs. CDR3 coding DNA: TGTGCCACCAGCAGAGATCTTACTAGCGGGGGGGTTAATGAGCAGTTCTTC. This encodes CATSRDLTSGGVNEQFF.